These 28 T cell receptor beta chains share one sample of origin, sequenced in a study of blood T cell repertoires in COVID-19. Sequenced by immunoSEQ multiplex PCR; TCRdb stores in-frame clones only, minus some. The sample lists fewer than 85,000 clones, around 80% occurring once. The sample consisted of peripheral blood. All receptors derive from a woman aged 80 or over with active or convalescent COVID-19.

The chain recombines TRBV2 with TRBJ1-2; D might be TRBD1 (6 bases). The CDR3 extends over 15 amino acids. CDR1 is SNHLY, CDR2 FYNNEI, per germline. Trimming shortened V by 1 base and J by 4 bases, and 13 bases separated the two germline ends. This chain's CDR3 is CASSEGFTGPYGYTF. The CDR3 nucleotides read TGTGCCAGCAGTGAAGGATTTACAGGGCCCTATGGCTACACCTTC.

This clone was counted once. The CDR3 is CASSARQGPQDTQYF. The CDR3 nucleotides are TGTGCCAGTAGTGCCCGACAGGGTCCACAAGATACGCAGTATTTT. This sequence joins TRBV19 and TRBJ2-3, with 7 bases lining up with TRBD1. V trimming: 5 bases; J trimming: 5 bases; junction bases outside the gene matches: 10. The CDR3 loop spans 15 amino acids. The germline V gene has CDR1 LNHDA and CDR2 SQIVND (reference sequence). Filled out from reference TRBV19 and TRBJ2-3, the complete variable domain reads DGGITQSPKYLFRKEGQNVTLSCEQNLNHDAMYWYRQDPGQGLRLIYYSQIVNDFQKGDIAEGYSVSREKKESFPLTVTSAQKNPTAFYLCASSARQGPQDTQYFGPGTRLTVL.

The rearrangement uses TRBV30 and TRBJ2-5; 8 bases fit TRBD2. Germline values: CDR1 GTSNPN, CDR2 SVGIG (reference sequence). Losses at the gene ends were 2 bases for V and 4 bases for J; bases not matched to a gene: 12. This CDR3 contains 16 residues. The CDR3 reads CAWSSWAGGEVETQYF. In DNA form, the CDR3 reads TGTGCCTGGAGTTCGTGGGCGGGGGGCGAAGTAGAGACCCAGTACTTC. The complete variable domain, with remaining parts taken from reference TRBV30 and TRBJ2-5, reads SQTIHQWPATLVQPVGSPLSLECTVEGTSNPNLYWYRQAAGRGLQLLFYSVGIGQISSEVPQNLSASRPQDRQFILSSKKLLLSDSGFYLCAWSSWAGGEVETQYFGPGTRLLVL.

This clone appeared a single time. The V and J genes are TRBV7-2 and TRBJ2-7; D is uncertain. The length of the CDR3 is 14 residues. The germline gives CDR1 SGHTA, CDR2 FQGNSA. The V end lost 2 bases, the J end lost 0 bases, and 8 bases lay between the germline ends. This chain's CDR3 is CASSLSPSSYEQYF. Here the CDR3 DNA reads TGTGCCAGCAGCTTATCCCCGAGCTCCTACGAGCAGTACTTC.

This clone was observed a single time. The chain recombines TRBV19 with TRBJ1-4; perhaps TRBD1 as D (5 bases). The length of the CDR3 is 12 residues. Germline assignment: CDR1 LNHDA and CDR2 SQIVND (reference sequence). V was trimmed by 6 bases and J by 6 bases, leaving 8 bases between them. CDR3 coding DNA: TGTGCCAGTAGCTCAGGGCATGAAAAACTGTTTTTT. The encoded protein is CASSSGHEKLFF.

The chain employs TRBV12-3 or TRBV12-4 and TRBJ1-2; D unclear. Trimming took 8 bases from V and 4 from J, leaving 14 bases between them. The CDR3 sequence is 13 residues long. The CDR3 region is CASEEELGYGYTF. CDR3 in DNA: TGTGCCAGCGAGGAGGAACTGGGCTATGGCTACACCTTC.

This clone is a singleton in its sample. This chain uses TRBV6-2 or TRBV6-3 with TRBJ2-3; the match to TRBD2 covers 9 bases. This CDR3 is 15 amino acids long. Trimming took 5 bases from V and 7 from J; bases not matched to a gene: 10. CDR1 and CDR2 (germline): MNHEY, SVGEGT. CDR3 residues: CASSVGSGGVNTQYF. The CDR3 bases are TGTGCCAGCAGTGTTGGTAGCGGGGGCGTGAATACGCAGTATTTT.

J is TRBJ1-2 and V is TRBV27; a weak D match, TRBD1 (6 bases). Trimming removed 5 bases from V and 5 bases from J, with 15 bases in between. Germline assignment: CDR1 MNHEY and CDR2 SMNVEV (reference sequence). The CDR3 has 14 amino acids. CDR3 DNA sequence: TGTGCCAGCAGTCCTCGGGACACTACGTATGGCTACACCTTC. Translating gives CASSPRDTTYGYTF.

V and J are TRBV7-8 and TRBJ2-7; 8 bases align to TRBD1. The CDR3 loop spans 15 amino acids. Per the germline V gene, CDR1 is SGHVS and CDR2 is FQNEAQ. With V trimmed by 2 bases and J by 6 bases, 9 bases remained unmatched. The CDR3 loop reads CASSLTTGAEGEQYF. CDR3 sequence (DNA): TGTGCCAGCAGCTTAACGACAGGGGCAGAAGGCGAGCAGTACTTC.

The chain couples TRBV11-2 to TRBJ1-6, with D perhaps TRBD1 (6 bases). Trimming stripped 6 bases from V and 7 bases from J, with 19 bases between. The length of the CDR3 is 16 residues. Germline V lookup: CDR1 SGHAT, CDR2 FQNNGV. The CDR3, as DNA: TGTGCCAGCAGTTTGACCTCAGGGGTCCTAAATTCACCCCTCCACTTT. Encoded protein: CASSLTSGVLNSPLHF.

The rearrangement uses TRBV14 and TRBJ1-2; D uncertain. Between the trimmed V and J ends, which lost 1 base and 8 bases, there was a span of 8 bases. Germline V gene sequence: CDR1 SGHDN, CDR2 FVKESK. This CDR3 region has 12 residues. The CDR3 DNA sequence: TGTGCCAGCAGCCAAGTAACCGGGGGCTACACCTTC. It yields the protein CASSQVTGGYTF.

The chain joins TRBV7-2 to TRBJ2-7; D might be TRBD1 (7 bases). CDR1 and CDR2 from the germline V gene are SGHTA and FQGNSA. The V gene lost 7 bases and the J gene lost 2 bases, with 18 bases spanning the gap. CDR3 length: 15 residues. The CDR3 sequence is CASTVVEGATYEQYF. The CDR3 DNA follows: TGTGCCAGCACGGTCGTGGAGGGGGCAACCTACGAGCAGTACTTC.

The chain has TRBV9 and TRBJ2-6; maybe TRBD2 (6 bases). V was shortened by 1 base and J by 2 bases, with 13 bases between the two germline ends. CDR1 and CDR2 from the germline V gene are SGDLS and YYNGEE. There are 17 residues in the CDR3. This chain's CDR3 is CASSVNRRGAGANVLTF. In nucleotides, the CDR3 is TGTGCCAGCAGCGTAAATCGGAGGGGCGCTGGGGCCAACGTCCTGACTTTC.

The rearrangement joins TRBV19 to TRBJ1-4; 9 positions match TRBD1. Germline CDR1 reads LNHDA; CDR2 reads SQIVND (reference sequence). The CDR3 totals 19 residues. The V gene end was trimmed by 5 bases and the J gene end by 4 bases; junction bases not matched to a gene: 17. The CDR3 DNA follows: TGTGCCAGTAGTCCTCGTCACTTCCCGGGACAGGGCGGTAATGAAAAACTGTTTTTT. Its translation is CASSPRHFPGQGGNEKLFF.

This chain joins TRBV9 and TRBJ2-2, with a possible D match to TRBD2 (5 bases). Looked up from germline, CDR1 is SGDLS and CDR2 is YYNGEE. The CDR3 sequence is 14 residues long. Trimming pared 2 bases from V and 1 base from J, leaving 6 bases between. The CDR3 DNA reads TGTGCCAGCAGCGTCGGAGGGAACACCGGGGAGCTGTTTTTT. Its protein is CASSVGGNTGELFF.

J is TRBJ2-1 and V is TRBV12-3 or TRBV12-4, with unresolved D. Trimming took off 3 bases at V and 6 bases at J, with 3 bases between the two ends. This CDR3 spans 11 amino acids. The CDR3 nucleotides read TGTGCCAGCAGTTTCGGCAATGAGCAGTTCTTC. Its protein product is CASSFGNEQFF.

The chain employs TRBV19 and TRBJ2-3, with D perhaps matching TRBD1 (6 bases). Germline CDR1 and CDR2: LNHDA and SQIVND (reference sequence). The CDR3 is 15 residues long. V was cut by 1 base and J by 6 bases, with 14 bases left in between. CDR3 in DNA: TGTGCCAGTAGTATAGCAGCAGGGGAGATCGATACGCAGTATTTT. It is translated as CASSIAAGEIDTQYF.

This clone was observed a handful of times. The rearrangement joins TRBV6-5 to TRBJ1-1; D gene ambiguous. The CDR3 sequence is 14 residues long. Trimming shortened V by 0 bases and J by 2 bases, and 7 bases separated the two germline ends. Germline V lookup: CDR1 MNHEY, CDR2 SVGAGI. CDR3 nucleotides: TGTGCCAGCAGTTACTCGATGGCCAACACTGAAGCTTTCTTT. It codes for CASSYSMANTEAFF.

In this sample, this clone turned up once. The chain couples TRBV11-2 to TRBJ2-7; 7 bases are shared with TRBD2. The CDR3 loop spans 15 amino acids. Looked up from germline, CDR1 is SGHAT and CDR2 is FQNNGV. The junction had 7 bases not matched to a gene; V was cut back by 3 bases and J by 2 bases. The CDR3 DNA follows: TGTGCCAGCAGCTTCCGCGGGGGATCCCCCTACGAGCAGTACTTC. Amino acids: CASSFRGGSPYEQYF.

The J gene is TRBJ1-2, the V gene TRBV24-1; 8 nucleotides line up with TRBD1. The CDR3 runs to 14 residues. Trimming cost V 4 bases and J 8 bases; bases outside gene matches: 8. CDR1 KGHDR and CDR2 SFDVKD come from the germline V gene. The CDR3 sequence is CATSESGGLGGYTF. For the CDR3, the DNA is TGTGCCACCAGTGAATCAGGGGGCCTTGGGGGCTACACCTTC.

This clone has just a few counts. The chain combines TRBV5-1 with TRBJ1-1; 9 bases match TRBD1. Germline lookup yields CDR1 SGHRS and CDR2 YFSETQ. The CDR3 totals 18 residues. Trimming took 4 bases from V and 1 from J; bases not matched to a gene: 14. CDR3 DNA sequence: TGCGCCAGCAGCACCTTATACAGGGGGCCGGGGACGAACACTGAAGCTTTCTTT. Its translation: CASSTLYRGPGTNTEAFF.

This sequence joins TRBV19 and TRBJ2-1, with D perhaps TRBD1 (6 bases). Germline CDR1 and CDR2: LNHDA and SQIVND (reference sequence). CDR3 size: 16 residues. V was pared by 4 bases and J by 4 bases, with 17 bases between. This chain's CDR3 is CASSRPEGVRYNEQFF. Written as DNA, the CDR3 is TGTGCCAGTAGTAGACCCGAGGGGGTACGATACAATGAGCAGTTCTTC.

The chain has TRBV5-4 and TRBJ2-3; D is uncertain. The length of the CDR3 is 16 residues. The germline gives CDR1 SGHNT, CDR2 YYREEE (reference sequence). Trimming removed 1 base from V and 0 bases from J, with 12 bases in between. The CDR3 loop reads CASSLKLAGSTDTQYF. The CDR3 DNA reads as TGTGCCAGCAGCTTGAAATTGGCAGGCAGCACAGATACGCAGTATTTT.

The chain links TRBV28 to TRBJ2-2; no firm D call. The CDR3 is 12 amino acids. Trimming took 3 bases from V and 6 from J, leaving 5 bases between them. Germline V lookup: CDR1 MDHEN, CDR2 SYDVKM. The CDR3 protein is CASSFRAGELFF. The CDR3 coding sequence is TGTGCCAGCAGTTTTCGCGCCGGGGAGCTGTTTTTT.

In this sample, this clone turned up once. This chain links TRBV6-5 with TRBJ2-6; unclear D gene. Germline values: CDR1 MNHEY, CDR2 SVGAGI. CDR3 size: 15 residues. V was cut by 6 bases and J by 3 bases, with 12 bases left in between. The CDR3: CASSNQESGANVLTF. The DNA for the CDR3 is TGTGCCAGCAGCAACCAAGAGAGTGGGGCCAACGTCCTGACTTTC.

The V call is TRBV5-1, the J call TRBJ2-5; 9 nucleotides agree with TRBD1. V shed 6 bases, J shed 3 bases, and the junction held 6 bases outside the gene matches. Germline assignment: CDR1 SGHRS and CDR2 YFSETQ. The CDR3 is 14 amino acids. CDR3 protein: CASNRGTGKETQYF. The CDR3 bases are TGCGCCAGCAACCGCGGGACAGGGAAAGAGACCCAGTACTTC.

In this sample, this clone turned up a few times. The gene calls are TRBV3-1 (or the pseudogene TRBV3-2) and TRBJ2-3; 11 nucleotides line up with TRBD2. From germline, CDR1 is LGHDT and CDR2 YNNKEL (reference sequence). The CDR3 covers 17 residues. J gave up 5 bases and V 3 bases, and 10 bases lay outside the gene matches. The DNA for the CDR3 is TGTGCCAGCAGCCATGGAGGACTAGCGGGTAGACAAGATACGCAGTATTTT. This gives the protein CASSHGGLAGRQDTQYF.

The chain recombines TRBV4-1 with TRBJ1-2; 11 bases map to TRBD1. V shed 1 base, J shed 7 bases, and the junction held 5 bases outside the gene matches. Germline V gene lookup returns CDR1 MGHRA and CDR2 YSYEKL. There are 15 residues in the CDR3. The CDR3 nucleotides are TGCGCCAGCAGCCAAGGGACAGGGGGCAGGTCTGGCTACACCTTC. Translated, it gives CASSQGTGGRSGYTF.